The present TCR beta chain was sequenced within a study of T cell repertoires in cytomegalovirus infection. General study findings and limits: CMV-specific HLA-C-restricted TCR beta clonotypes dominated the ex vivo response.

TCRdb analysed the reads with MiXCR anew, one entry per CDR3 protein. This sample has around 900,000 distinct CDR3 sequences, with around 30% found just once. Points on this clonotype: The antigen remains undetermined.

The germline V gene has CDR1 MNHEY and CDR2 SVGAGI. V lost 0 bases and J lost 6; bases outside the gene matches: 7. The CDR3 covers 17 residues. This chain connects TRBV6-5 to TRBJ2-2; 10 bases map to TRBD1. Sequenced material: cultured CD8+ T cells from PBMCs, taken from culture after CMV antigen stimulation. This clonotype originated in a human donor in good health (CMV status not recorded). Some clones in this sample may be carry-over from other donors' samples. The DNA of the CDR3 is TGTGCCAGCAGTTACTCGGATGGGACAGGGGTTGCCGGGGAGCTGTTTTTT. It yields the protein CASSYSDGTGVAGELFF.